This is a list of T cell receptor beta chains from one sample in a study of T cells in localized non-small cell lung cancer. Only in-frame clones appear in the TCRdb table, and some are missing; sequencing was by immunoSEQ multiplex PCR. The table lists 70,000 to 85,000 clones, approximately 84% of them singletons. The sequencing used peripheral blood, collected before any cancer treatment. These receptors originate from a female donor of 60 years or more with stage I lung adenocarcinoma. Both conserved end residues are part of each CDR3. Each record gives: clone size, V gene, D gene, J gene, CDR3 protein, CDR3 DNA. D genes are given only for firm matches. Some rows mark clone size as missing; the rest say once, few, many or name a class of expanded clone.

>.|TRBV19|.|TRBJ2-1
CASSIDRGGTFF
TGTGCCAGTAGTATAGACAGGGGCGGCACGTTCTTC
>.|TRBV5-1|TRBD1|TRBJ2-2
CASSLGNRGPAGELFF
TGCGCCAGCAGCTTGGGAAACAGGGGCCCGGCCGGGGAGCTGTTTTTT
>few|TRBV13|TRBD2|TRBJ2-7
CASSPRGSGRFYEQYF
TGTGCCAGCAGCCCCCGGGGGAGCGGGAGATTTTACGAGCAGTACTTC
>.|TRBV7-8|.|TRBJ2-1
CASSLAPRAYNEQFF
TGTGCCAGCAGCTTAGCCCCAAGAGCCTACAATGAGCAGTTCTTC
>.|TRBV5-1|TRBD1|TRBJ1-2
CASSLSGQDYGYTF
TGCGCCAGCAGCTTGTCGGGACAGGACTATGGCTACACCTTC
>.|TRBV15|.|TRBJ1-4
CATSRLMGPEEKLFF
TGTGCCACCAGCAGACTTATGGGGCCGGAGGAAAAACTGTTTTTT
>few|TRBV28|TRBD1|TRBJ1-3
CASRSDRVPGNTIYF
TGTGCCAGCAGGAGTGACAGGGTCCCTGGAAACACCATATATTTT
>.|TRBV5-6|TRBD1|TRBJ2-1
CASSSTGGVGQFF
TGTGCCAGCAGCAGCACAGGGGGTGTAGGGCAGTTCTTC
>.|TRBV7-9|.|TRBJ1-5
CASSLGGVDQPQHF
TGTGCCAGCAGCTTAGGGGGAGTCGATCAGCCCCAGCATTTT
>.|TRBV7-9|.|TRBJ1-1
CASSFLTGGNTEAFF
TGTGCCAGCAGCTTTTTGACGGGAGGGAACACTGAAGCTTTCTTT
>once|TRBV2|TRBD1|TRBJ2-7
CASRIQGAAREQYF
TGTGCCAGCAGAATACAGGGGGCCGCACGTGAGCAGTACTTC
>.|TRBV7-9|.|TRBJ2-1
CASSLTPEQFF
TGTGCCAGCAGCTTAACCCCAGAGCAGTTCTTC
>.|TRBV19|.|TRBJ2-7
CASNSHQGGFGEQYF
TGTGCCAGTAACTCTCATCAGGGGGGGTTCGGCGAGCAGTACTTC
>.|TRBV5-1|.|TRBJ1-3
CASSFPTDHSGNTIYF
TGCGCCAGCAGCTTCCCGACCGATCACTCTGGAAACACCATATATTTT
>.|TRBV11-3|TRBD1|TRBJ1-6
CASSLRTGTYNSPLHF
TGTGCCAGCAGCCTCCGGACAGGAACCTATAATTCACCCCTCCACTTT
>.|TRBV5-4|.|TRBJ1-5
CASSLAEENSNQPQHF
TGTGCCAGCAGCTTGGCCGAGGAGAATAGCAATCAGCCCCAGCATTTT
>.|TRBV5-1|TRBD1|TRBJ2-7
CASSPSGTEVQYF
TGCGCCAGCAGCCCATCCGGGACAGAGGTGCAGTACTTC
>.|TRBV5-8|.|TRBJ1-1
CASSLVRGLNTEAFF
TGTGCCAGCAGCTTGGTACGGGGGCTGAACACTGAAGCTTTCTTT
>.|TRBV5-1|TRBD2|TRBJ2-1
CASSAAGLAGPSYNEQFF
TGCGCCAGCAGCGCAGCCGGACTAGCGGGACCATCCTACAATGAGCAGTTCTTC
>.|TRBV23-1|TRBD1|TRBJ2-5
CASSRRDRGRETQYF
TGCGCCAGCAGTCGCCGGGACAGGGGGCGAGAGACCCAGTACTTC
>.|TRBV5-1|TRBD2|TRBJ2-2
CASSQGLAATGELFF
TGCGCCAGCAGCCAGGGACTAGCGGCCACCGGGGAGCTGTTTTTT
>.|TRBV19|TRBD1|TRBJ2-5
CASSIRDRGGETQYF
TGTGCCAGTAGTATCCGGGACAGGGGAGGAGAGACCCAGTACTTC
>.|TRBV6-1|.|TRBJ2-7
CASRRAGYEQYF
TGTGCCAGCCGACGGGCGGGCTACGAGCAGTACTTC
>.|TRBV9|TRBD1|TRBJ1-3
CASSAPGQGGGNTIYF
TGTGCCAGCAGCGCTCCGGGACAGGGAGGTGGAAACACCATATATTTT
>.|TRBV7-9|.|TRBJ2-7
CASSSYAGVLLSEQYF
TGTGCCAGCAGCTCTTACGCAGGGGTCCTCCTGAGCGAGCAGTACTTC
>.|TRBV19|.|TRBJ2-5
CASSGQWETQYF
TGTGCCAGTAGTGGGCAGTGGGAGACCCAGTACTTC
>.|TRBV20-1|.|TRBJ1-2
CSAGRGYTF
TGCAGTGCTGGGAGAGGCTACACCTTC
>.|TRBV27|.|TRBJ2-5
CASSFLGQGRETQYF
TGTGCCAGCAGTTTTTTGGGGCAGGGGCGCGAGACCCAGTACTTC
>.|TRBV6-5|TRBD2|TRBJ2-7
CASSWTSGSYEQYF
TGTGCCAGCAGTTGGACTAGCGGGAGCTACGAGCAGTACTTC
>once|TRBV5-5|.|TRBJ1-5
CASREAGSGSNQPQHF
TGTGCCAGCAGAGAAGCAGGGTCTGGAAGCAATCAGCCCCAGCATTTT
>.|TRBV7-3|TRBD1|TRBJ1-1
CASNFSRAGGLGAFF
TGTGCCAGCAACTTCTCCCGGGCAGGGGGCTTGGGAGCTTTCTTT
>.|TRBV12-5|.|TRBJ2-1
CASARGASDEQFF
TGTGCTAGTGCCCGGGGGGCGTCGGATGAGCAGTTCTTC
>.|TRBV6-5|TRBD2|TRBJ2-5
CASRAGIGQETQYF
TGTGCCAGCCGAGCGGGAATTGGCCAAGAGACCCAGTACTTC
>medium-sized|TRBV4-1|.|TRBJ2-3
CASSQEIPDTQYF
TGCGCCAGCAGCCAAGAAATCCCAGATACGCAGTATTTT
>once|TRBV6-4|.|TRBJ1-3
CASSDSRSGAGNTIYF
TGTGCCAGCAGTGATTCGAGGTCAGGGGCTGGAAACACCATATATTTT
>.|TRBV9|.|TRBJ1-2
CASSVAAYEDGYTF
TGTGCCAGCAGCGTAGCTGCCTACGAGGATGGCTACACCTTC
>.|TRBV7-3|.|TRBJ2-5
CASSLEEGTTQYF
TGTGCCAGCAGCTTAGAGGAGGGGACGACCCAGTACTTC